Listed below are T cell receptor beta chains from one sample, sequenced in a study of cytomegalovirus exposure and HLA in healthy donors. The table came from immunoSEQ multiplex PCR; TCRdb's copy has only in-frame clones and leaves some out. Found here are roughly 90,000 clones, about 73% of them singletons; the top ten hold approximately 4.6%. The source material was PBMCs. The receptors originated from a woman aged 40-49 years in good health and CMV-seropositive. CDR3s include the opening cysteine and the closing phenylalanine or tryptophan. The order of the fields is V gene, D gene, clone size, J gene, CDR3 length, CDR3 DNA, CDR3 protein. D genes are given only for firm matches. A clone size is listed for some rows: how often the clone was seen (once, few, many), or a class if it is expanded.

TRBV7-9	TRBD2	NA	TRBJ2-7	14	TGTGCCAGCAGCTCGGGACTAGTTGAGTACGAGCAGTACTTC	CASSSGLVEYEQYF
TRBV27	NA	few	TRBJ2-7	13	TGTGCCAGCAGTTTCACTAGTTTAGGCGAGCAGTACTTC	CASSFTSLGEQYF
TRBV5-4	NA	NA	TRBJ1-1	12	TGTGCCAGCAGCCCGGGGAACACTGAAGCTTTCTTT	CASSPGNTEAFF
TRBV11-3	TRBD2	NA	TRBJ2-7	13	TGTGCCAGCAGCGTCGGAGCGGGAGTCGAGCAGTACTTC	CASSVGAGVEQYF
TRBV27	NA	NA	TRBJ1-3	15	TGTGCCAGCAGACGGGGTCTTGACTCTGGAAACACCATATATTTT	CASRRGLDSGNTIYF
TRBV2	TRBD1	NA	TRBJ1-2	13	TGTGCCAGCGGGAGGGACAGGGACTATGGCTACACCTTC	CASGRDRDYGYTF
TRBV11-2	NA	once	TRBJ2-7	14	TGTGCCAGCAGCTTAGCAGGGAAGAACTACGAGCAGTACTTC	CASSLAGKNYEQYF
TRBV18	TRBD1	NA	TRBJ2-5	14	TGTGCCAGCTCACCAGACAGGGGGCAAGAGACCCAGTACTTC	CASSPDRGQETQYF
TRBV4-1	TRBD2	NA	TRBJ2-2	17	TGCGCCAGCAGCCAAGAAAGACTAGCGGGTAACACCGGGGAGCTGTTTTTT	CASSQERLAGNTGELFF
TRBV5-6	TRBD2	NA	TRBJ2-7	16	TGTGCCAGCAGCTTGGCCCGGGCTAGCGGGGGGCTCGAGCAGTACTTC	CASSLARASGGLEQYF
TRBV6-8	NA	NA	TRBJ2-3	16	TGTGCCAGCAGTTACCCCTCCAAAGGGAGTGCAGATACGCAGTATTTT	CASSYPSKGSADTQYF
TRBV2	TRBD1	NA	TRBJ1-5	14	TGTGCCAGCAGAGATGACAGGGGAAGTCAGCCCCAGCATTTT	CASRDDRGSQPQHF
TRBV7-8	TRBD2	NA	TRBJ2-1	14	TGTGCCAGCAGCTTAACCGGGAGGTACCATGAGCAGTTCTTC	CASSLTGRYHEQFF
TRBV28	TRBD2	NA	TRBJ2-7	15	TGTGCCAGCACCTTCCTAGCGGGAGCTGTGTACGAGCAGTACTTC	CASTFLAGAVYEQYF
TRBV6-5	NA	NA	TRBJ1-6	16	TGTGCCAGCAGTTACTCGAAGCGCTCCTATAATTCACCCCTCCACTTT	CASSYSKRSYNSPLHF
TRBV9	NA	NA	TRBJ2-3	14	TGTGCCAGCAGCGTAGTCGAGGGCACAGATACGCAGTATTTT	CASSVVEGTDTQYF
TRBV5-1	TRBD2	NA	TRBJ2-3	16	TGCGCCAGCAGCTCAGGACTAGCGGAGTCCACAGATACGCAGTATTTT	CASSSGLAESTDTQYF
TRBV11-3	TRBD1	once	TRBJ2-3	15	TGTGCCAGCAGCTTCGCTGGGACAGACACAGATACGCAGTATTTT	CASSFAGTDTDTQYF
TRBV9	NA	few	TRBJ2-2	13	TGTGCCAGCAGCGTGATAGTAACCGGGGAGCTGTTTTTT	CASSVIVTGELFF
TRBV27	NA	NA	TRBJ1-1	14	TGTGCCACCACCGAAAGGGGGAGTTGGACTGAAGCTTTCTTT	CATTERGSWTEAFF
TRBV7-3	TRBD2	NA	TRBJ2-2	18	TGTGCCAGCAGCTCAAGCATTATAGCGGGACTGAACACCGGGGAGCTGTTTTTT	CASSSSIIAGLNTGELFF
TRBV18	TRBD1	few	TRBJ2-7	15	TGTGCCAGCTCACCGGGGCAGGGGGCTTCCTACGAGCAGTACTTC	CASSPGQGASYEQYF
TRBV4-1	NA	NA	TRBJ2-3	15	TGCGCCAGCAGCCGTTGGGGGGGGCCTCGGGATACGCAGTATTTT	CASSRWGGPRDTQYF